One and the same sample provided the 16 T cell receptor beta chains below, sequenced in a study of blood T cells in healthy people across ages. Next came a second PCR, run for about 6 to 12 cycles, which used a sample-barcoded 5' primer along with a J-beta primer mix. TCRdb called the 5' RACE reads again in MiXCR, with one record for every CDR3 protein. The table lists 700,000 to 800,000 distinct CDR3 sequences, about 42% of them singletons. Sequences were obtained from blood. The receptor source for this set is an older woman in good health.

This clonotype has just a few counts. This chain links TRBV7-2 with TRBJ2-5; the D call may be TRBD1 or TRBD2 (5 bases each). The J call may not be correct, given that the DNA end is closer to TRBJ2-7. This CDR3 is 14 amino acids long. Germline values: CDR1 SGHTA, CDR2 FQGNSA. CDR3: CASSQTGPGYEQYF. For the CDR3, the DNA is TGTGCCAGCAGCCAGACGGGGCCTGGCTACGAGCAGTACTTC.

This clonotype came up once. An end of the junction differs from the germline gene, which may be a read error. This chain connects TRBV12-3 or TRBV12-4 to TRBJ1-6, with D possibly matching TRBD1 (6 bases). The CDR3 runs 14 residues. The CDR3 reads CASSPDRDNSLLHF. CDR3 nucleotides: TGTGCCAGCAGCCCGGACAGAGATAATTCACTCCTCCACTTT.

The chain recombines TRBV20-1 with TRBJ2-1; 7 bases are a match to TRBD1. Germline V gene lookup returns CDR1 DFQATT and CDR2 SNEGSKA (reference sequence). Losses at the gene ends were 6 bases for V and 9 bases for J; bases not matched to a gene: 5. This CDR3 spans 11 amino acids. CDR3 sequence reads: CSAKPGGEQFF. The CDR3 DNA sequence: TGCAGTGCAAAGCCAGGGGGTGAGCAGTTCTTC.

In this sample, this clonotype turned up a few times. Being one base from a much bigger clone, this may be a read error. This rearrangement joins TRBV6-1 to TRBJ2-1; 14 bases map to TRBD2. The J call may be faulty, since TRBJ2-7 better matches the DNA end. This CDR3 comprises 16 residues. The germline V gene has CDR1 MNHNS and CDR2 SASEGT. CDR3 region: CASKGLAGVAYNEQYF. The DNA for the CDR3 is TGTGCCAGCAAGGGACTAGCGGGAGTTGCCTACAATGAGCAGTACTTC.

Ten or more counts support this clonotype. The chain links TRBV6-2 or TRBV6-3 to TRBJ2-7; perhaps D is TRBD1 or TRBD2 (5 bases each). Trimming cost V 0 bases and J 3 bases, with 15 bases left between them. This CDR3 region has 16 residues. In germline, CDR1 is MNHEY, CDR2 SVGEGT. DNA of the CDR3: TGTGCCAGCAGTTACTCATTTCTTCAGGGACGCTACGAGCAGTACTTC. As protein: CASSYSFLQGRYEQYF.

The chain's CDR3 is CASTQTRDSQGKLFF. The CDR3 nucleotides are TGTGCCAGCACGCAAACCCGGGACTCTCAAGGAAAACTGTTTTTT. The rearrangement uses TRBV11-1 and TRBJ1-4, with D possibly matching TRBD1 (5 bases). The ends were cut back, 7 bases at V and 10 bases at J, with 22 bases in the middle. The V gene's germline CDR1 is SGHAT and CDR2 FQDESV (reference sequence). The CDR3 loop spans 15 amino acids.

The chain couples TRBV7-3 to TRBJ2-1, with D tentatively TRBD2 (6 bases). The ends were cut back, 3 bases at V and 9 bases at J, with 15 bases in the middle. The CDR3 runs 14 residues. The germline CDR1 and CDR2 sequences are SGHTA and FQGTGA. The CDR3 DNA follows: TGTGCCAGCAGCTTGGGAGGTGAGCTGAGTGAGCAGTTCTTC. Translating it yields CASSLGGELSEQFF.

A word on this clonotype: A single base separates this from a much larger clone, so it may be a read error. The genes are TRBV3-1 and TRBJ2-7; TRBD2 matches at 7 bases. This CDR3 has 13 amino acids. Germline lookup yields CDR1 LGHDT and CDR2 YNNKEL (reference sequence). The V and J ends lost 0 bases and 10 bases, in that order; junction bases with no gene match: 6. CDR3 sequence: CASSQDGRASQYF. The CDR3 region has the DNA TGTGCCAGCAGCCAAGATGGGAGGGCATCCCAGTACTTC.

The V gene is TRBV18, the J gene TRBJ2-5; D possibly corresponds to TRBD1 (7 bases). Germline V gives CDR1 KGHSH, CDR2 LQKENI. Trimming shortened V by 0 bases and J by 2 bases, and 13 bases separated the two germline ends. CDR3 size: 16 residues. The CDR3 DNA follows: TGTGCCAGCTCACCACCCTCACAGGGGACTCAAGAGACCCAGTACTTC. It codes for CASSPPSQGTQETQYF.

The genes are TRBV10-3 and TRBJ2-3, with 8 bases lining up with TRBD1. This CDR3 has 15 residues. The V gene end was trimmed by 5 bases and the J gene end by 1 base; junction bases not matched to a gene: 5. Germline CDR1 reads ENHRY; CDR2 reads SYGVKD. CDR3 DNA: TGTGCCATCAGTAGAGGACAGGGAGGCACAGATACGCAGTATTTT. It is translated as CAISRGQGGTDTQYF.

The chain joins TRBV29-1 to TRBJ1-2; 7 nucleotides line up with TRBD1. J was trimmed by 11 bases and V by 7 bases; bases with no gene match: 4. CDR1 SQVTM and CDR2 ANQGSEA come from the germline V gene. This CDR3 is built from 9 residues. CDR3 sequence (DNA): TGCAGCGCCGGGACAGAATACACCTTC. Its translation: CSAGTEYTF.

This clonotype was counted between two and nine times. The V and J genes are TRBV5-1 and TRBJ2-5, with TRBD1 matching 7 bases. CDR1 and CDR2 (germline): SGHRS, YFSETQ. This CDR3 region has 15 residues. V lost 3 bases to trimming and J lost 0 bases; unmatched junction nucleotides: 5. This chain's CDR3 is CASSWGTGDQETQYF. CDR3 bases: TGCGCCAGCAGCTGGGGTACAGGGGACCAAGAGACCCAGTACTTC. The full variable domain, completed using reference TRBV5-1 and TRBJ2-5, is KAGVTQTPRYLIKTRGQQVTLSCSPISGHRSVSWYQQTPGQGLQFLFEYFSETQRNKGNFPGRFSGRQFSNSRSEMNVSTLELGDSALYLCASSWGTGDQETQYFGPGTRLLVL.

This clonotype was observed a handful of times. This sequence joins TRBV20-1 and TRBJ2-4, with 8 bases fitting TRBD2. Trimming removed 4 bases from V and 5 bases from J; junction bases left unmatched: 7. The germline CDR1 and CDR2 sequences are DFQATT and SNEGSKA (reference sequence). This CDR3 is 14 amino acids long. The CDR3 region is CSAKVPGGENIQYF. CDR3 nucleotides: TGCAGTGCTAAGGTGCCGGGGGGGGAAAACATTCAGTACTTC.

The CDR3 spells CASSQLGVAITDTQYF. The CDR3, as DNA: TGTGCCAGCAGCCAGTTGGGCGTGGCAATCACAGATACGCAGTATTTT. J is TRBJ2-3 and V is TRBV7-2; D is unresolved. The CDR3 runs 16 residues. Germline V gives CDR1 SGHTA, CDR2 FQGNSA. V was shortened by 5 bases and J by 2 bases, with 17 bases between the two germline ends. Drawing the rest from reference TRBV7-2 and TRBJ2-3, the complete variable domain is GAGVSQSPSNKVTEKGKDVELRCDPISGHTALYWYRQSLGQGLEFLIYFQGNSAPDKSGLPSDRFSAERTGGSVSTLTIQRTQQEDSAVYLCASSQLGVAITDTQYFGPGTRLTVL.

This clonotype was observed a handful of times. The CDR3, as DNA: TGTGCCAGCCGCACTAGCTGGCGGAAGACCCAGTACTTC. This encodes CASRTSWRKTQYF. This chain links TRBV6-2 or TRBV6-3 with TRBJ2-5, with D perhaps TRBD2 (6 bases). The ends were cut back, 8 bases at V and 6 bases at J, with 16 bases in the middle. The germline V gene has CDR1 MNHEY and CDR2 SVGEGT. The CDR3 extends over 13 amino acids.

The gene calls are TRBV7-9 and TRBJ1-2; 7 nucleotides line up with TRBD1. The CDR3 extends over 15 amino acids. V lost 1 base and J lost 6; bases outside the gene matches: 8. Germline V CDR1 and CDR2: SEHNR, FQNEAQ (reference sequence). In nucleotides, the CDR3 is TGTGCCAGCAGCTTAGGGGCCCTCAGGGGGAATGGCTACACCTTC. Its protein product is CASSLGALRGNGYTF.